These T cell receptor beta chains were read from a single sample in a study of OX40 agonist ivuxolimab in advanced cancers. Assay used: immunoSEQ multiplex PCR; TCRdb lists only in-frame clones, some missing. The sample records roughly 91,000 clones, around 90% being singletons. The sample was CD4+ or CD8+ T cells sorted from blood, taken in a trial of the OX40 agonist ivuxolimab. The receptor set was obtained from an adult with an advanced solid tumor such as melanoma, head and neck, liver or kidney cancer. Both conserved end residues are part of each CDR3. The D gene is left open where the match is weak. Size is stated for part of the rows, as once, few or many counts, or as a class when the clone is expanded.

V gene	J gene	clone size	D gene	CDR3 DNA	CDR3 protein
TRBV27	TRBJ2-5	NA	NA	TGTGCCAGCAGGGAGAGTATACAAGAGACCCAGTACTTC	CASRESIQETQYF
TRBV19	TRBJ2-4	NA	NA	TGTGCCAGTAGTGGGGGACAGTGGGACTCTCTAGCCAAAAACATTCAGTACTTC	CASSGGQWDSLAKNIQYF
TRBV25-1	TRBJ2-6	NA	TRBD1	TGTGCCAGCAGTGATGACAGGGGCAGCTCTGGGGCCAACGTCCTGACTTTC	CASSDDRGSSGANVLTF
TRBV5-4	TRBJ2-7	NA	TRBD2	TGTGCCAGCAAAAGAGCGGGGGCCTCATACGAGCAGTACTTC	CASKRAGASYEQYF
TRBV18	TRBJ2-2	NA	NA	TGTGCCAGCTCTTCAGCTCGTGCCCAGTCTACCGGGGAGCTGTTTTTT	CASSSARAQSTGELFF
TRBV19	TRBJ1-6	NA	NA	TGTGCCAGTAGTATTGGGGGGGATAATTCACCCCTCCACTTT	CASSIGGDNSPLHF
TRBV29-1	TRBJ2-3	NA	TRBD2	TGCAGCGTTGAACTAATGGACGGGGGGTGGGATACGCAGTATTTT	CSVELMDGGWDTQYF
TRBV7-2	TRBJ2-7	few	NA	TGTGCCAGCAGCATTTTACAGGGACACGAGCAGTACTTC	CASSILQGHEQYF
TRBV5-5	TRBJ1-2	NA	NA	TGTGCCAGCAGCCATTACTCAGGGGCCTATGGCTACACCTTC	CASSHYSGAYGYTF
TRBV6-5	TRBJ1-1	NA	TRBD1	TGTGCCAGCACGCCGGGACAGAGCATGAACACTGAAGCTTTCTTT	CASTPGQSMNTEAFF
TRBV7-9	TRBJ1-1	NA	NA	TGTGCCAGCAGCTTAGTGGAGGCGGGCCGGTTTTCTTTCTTT	CASSLVEAGRFSFF